Described below is a single T cell receptor (beta chain) sequence and its context. This receptor's antigen is unknown. No base qualities exist here, and no much larger clone lies one base off it. This sample is part of a study of T cell responses to AZD1222 COVID-19 vaccine (dated by TCRdb to the early 2020s). About the study as a whole: TCR sequencing covered over 230 trial participants: about 210 given two doses of AZD1222 and 26 given two doses of MenACWY control vaccine. Trial participants were enrolled by age into subgroups of 18-55, 56-69 and 70-plus years, and around 150, 28 and 57 TCR-sequenced participants, respectively, were included in these subgroups.

The CDR3 regions of human TCRbeta chains were subjected to immunosequencing. The authors processed their data as follows. TCRs in the repertoires were compared against a reference library of SARS-CoV-2-specific TCRs that had been generated with the MIRA antigen-specificity platform. Breadth meant the fraction of unique TCRs that were SARS-CoV-2-associated, whereas depth meant the fraction of total T cells that were SARS-CoV-2-associated. Each spike-specific TCR was assigned to its reactive spike region and to a CD4 or CD8 class using the MIRA data. Log10-transformed breadth and depth values were compared by one-way ANOVA with Sidak's multiple comparisons tests. Sourced from immuneACCESS, this table was stored by TCRdb with only in-frame sequences that have V and J called. A share of the clones is absent; for the studies checked, an unresolved V gene accounts for under half, and the remainder has no known explanation. V and J calls and clone size are as listed in that table; D and trimming were resolved from the DNA. The sample table lists under 150,000 clones, roughly 90% of them with a count of one. The top ten clonotypes cover 1.6% of the sample.

The paper's findings and limits, for the study overall: CD4 TCRs associated with the vaccine covered the entire spike protein, and the dominant responses were in regions 160-218 and 743-854. Because no day 14 peak-response samples were available, the repertoires could be characterized only after the peak T cell response. The 56-69-year group was small, and its depth increase did not reach significance, likely because of low power. Reportedly, close to half of the unique spike-specific TCRs recognized epitopes lying outside the regions that are mutated in the B.1.351 and B.1.1.7 variants. Conclusions about previously exposed vaccinees are limited because only five to seven AZD1222 recipients were SARS-CoV-2 seropositive at baseline. Most participants were white British and females outnumbered males, and the authors suggested that clonal diversity may have been underestimated. A significant rise in spike-specific TCR breadth and depth was observed after two AZD1222 doses relative to day 0 and relative to MenACWY recipients.

The time point label on this specimen signifies: about 28 days (+/-7) after the second vaccine dose. AZD1222 recipients whose second dose came at about 4 weeks and those whose second dose came at about 12 weeks were combined into one group, since spike-specific TCR depth and breadth did not differ between the two schedules. Vaccinee samples came from UK trials COV001 and COV002, including a single-blind randomized controlled phase 2/3 trial of AZD1222 (ChAdOx1 nCoV-19) in healthy adults. For TCRbeta chain sequencing, PBMC samples from trial participants were taken at day 0 and at day 28 after the second dose. The trim is 4 bases for V and 0 bases for J, with a gap of 10 bases between the germline ends. CDR1 and CDR2, looked up from the germline V gene, are MNHEY and SVGEGT. Including the terminal cysteine and phenylalanine, the CDR3 comprises 14 residues. The CDR3 DNA has 42 bases and is translated from base 1.

The starting material was peripheral blood, obtained 28 days after the second AZD1222 dose. Recombination connected TRBV6-2 or TRBV6-3 to TRBJ2-7, and TRBD1 may be the D gene, going by 5 matching bases. This TCR derives from an adult who received the AZD1222 COVID-19 vaccine. At the DNA level, the sequence is TGTGCCAGCAGTTTTTCAGGGAACTCCTACGAGCAGTACTTC. It is translated as CASSFSGNSYEQYF.